The entry that follows covers one TCR beta chain sequence. The specificity of this receptor is unknown. No qualities accompany the bases; no much larger clone lies one base away. This sample is part of a study of blood T cell repertoires in COVID-19 (dated by TCRdb to 2018 to 2020). At the level of the whole study: The collaborator samples originated in the United States, Italy and Spain and spanned the acute and convalescent phases of COVID-19. The material from the prospective study consisted of cDNA or gDNA derived from T cells, B-cell-depleted T cells, or PBMCs. Deeply sampled blood TCRbeta repertoires from subjects exposed to, actively infected with, or recovered from COVID-19 were included in the dataset. The repertoires were made available in a free public database intended to serve as a resource for research on the immune response to SARS-CoV-2. The samples were drawn from the first 160 participants of the ongoing ImmuneRACE study and from some 1,300 subjects provided by 6 global collaborators. Sample metadata almost always included a de-identified subject ID, COVID-19 status, age in years and sex. Where HLA class I and class II types were available, the types were taken from metadata supplied by the sample provider, not from assay-based typing.

Each collaborating institution followed its own protocols to collect whole blood in K2EDTA tubes. Collaborator samples were shipped for TCRbeta analysis as frozen whole blood, isolated PBMCs, or DNA extracted from either sample type. Clipping removes 1 base from V and 0 bases from J, with 1 as the unmatched junction base count. The CDR1 and CDR2 encoded by the germline V gene (reference sequence) are SGHNT and YYREEE. From the cysteine up to the phenylalanine, the CDR3 has a length of 17 residues. The DNA shown is the 51-base CDR3, in frame from base 1. The immunoSEQ Assay, a bias-controlled multiplex PCR, was used to amplify TCRbeta CDR3 regions from genomic DNA. As for the authors' bioinformatics: Within the assay, amplification of reference gene primers was used to estimate how many nucleated cells each sample contained. Sequence reads were collapsed and filtered to measure the absolute abundance of every unique TCRbeta CDR3 rearrangement. For each sample, productive Simpson clonality was calculated as the square root of Simpson's diversity index over productive rearrangements. Entries here come from immuneACCESS through TCRdb and include only in-frame sequences with V and J called. Some clones fail to appear in such tables; in the studies checked, an unresolved V gene covers under half of the shortfall, and the cause of the remainder is unknown. That table furnishes V, J and clone size, whereas the DNA furnished D and trimming. A total of roughly 230,000 clones appear in this sample, about 88% of them only once. The top ten clonotypes cover 1.5% to 2% of the sample.

General conclusions and limits of the study: How much clinical and demographic metadata was included differed by source and by participant, and the metadata was provided uncurated.

This TCR derives from a man aged 65-85 years with acute or convalescent COVID-19. Sequenced input: peripheral blood. The chain was built from TRBV5-4 and TRBJ2-2; TRBD2 agrees with 12 junctional bases. The DNA is as follows: TGTGCCAGCAGCTTGCTAGCGGGAGGGCCGAACACCGGGGAGCTGTTTTTT. Its coded protein is CASSLLAGGPNTGELFF. The reference TRBV5-4 and TRBJ2-2 proteins fill in what lies around the CDR3, so the full variable domain reads ETGVTQSPTHLIKTRGQQVTLRCSSQSGHNTVSWYQQALGQGPQFIFQYYREEENGRGNFPPRFSGLQFPNYSSELNVNALELDDSALYLCASSLLAGGPNTGELFFGEGSRLTVL.